These 5 T cell receptor beta chains originate from one sample sequenced in a study of human T cells and chemical hapten exposure. Via MiXCR, TCRdb re-called the RACE reads, giving one row per CDR3 protein. Of approximately 52,000 distinct CDR3 sequences listed, approximately 9.9% were seen once; the top ten hold less than 2%. Time point indicated: patch test 1, 2 weeks after DPC sensitization. Regarding treatment: therapeutic diphenylcyclopropenone sensitization with weekly scalp DPC. Sequencing started from total RNA isolated from unfractionated whole blood. The material sequenced was whole blood, taken in connection with sensitization to the hapten diphenylcyclopropenone (DPC). Every receptor here comes from a middle-aged woman with alopecia areata. Some clones in this sample may be carry-over from other donors' samples.

In this sample, this clonotype turned up a few times. This rearrangement joins TRBV5-1 to TRBJ1-3; D is unclear. The CDR3 spans 15 residues. CDR1 and CDR2 from the germline V gene are SGHRS and YFSETQ. V was pared by 0 bases and J by 0 bases, with 7 bases between. The CDR3 DNA is TGCGCCAGCAGCTTGGGAACAGCCTCTGGAAACACCATATATTTT. Its protein product is CASSLGTASGNTIYF.

V is TRBV7-9 and J is TRBJ2-3; 7 bases line up with TRBD1. The germline V gene has CDR1 SEHNR and CDR2 FQNEAQ (reference sequence). The CDR3 consists of 13 residues. Losses at the gene ends were 7 bases for V and 3 bases for J; bases not matched to a gene: 4. The CDR3 DNA is TGTGCCAGCAAAGTACAGGGGACAGATACGCAGTATTTT. Protein: CASKVQGTDTQYF.

There are many counts of this clonotype. The J gene is TRBJ2-1, the V gene TRBV12-3 or TRBV12-4, with D possibly TRBD2 on 5 matching bases. Trimming removed 7 bases from V and 9 bases from J, with 13 bases in between. The CDR3 totals 12 residues. The CDR3 region has the DNA TGTGCCAGCACCCCCACCGAGGGTGAGCAGTTCTTC. This translates into CASTPTEGEQFF.

This rearrangement joins TRBV6-2 or TRBV6-3 to TRBJ2-2; D unclear. CDR3 length: 13 amino acids. The V end lost 6 bases, the J end lost 6 bases, and 11 bases lay between the germline ends. Germline lookup yields CDR1 MNHEY and CDR2 SVGEGT. The CDR3 DNA is TGTGCCAGCAGGCTCAGCCCCGCCGGGGAGCTGTTTTTT. It encodes CASRLSPAGELFF.

This clonotype was detected many times. For the CDR3, the DNA is TGTGCCAGCACCCACCAGGAGAATGAAAAACTGTTTTTT. The encoded protein is CASTHQENEKLFF. The chain recombines TRBV7-9 with TRBJ1-4; D remains unclear. Trimming cost V 7 bases and J 5 bases, with 11 bases left between them. The CDR3 is made up of 13 amino acids. The germline V gene encodes CDR1 SEHNR and CDR2 FQNEAQ (reference sequence).